The 32 T cell receptor beta chains in this list originate from one sample, sequenced in a study of cytomegalovirus exposure and HLA in healthy donors. Primers included in the PCR were 60 Vbeta and 13 Jbeta primers. Assay: immunoSEQ multiplex PCR; the TCRdb copy retains only in-frame clones and omits some. Here the sample spans 100,000 to 150,000 clones, 65% to 85% being singletons. Material: PBMCs. Receptors were obtained from a boy younger than 18 in good health and CMV-seronegative.

This clone was seen more than once but under ten times. This chain uses TRBV10-3 with TRBJ2-1; weak D call: TRBD2 (6 bases). V lost 4 bases and J 6 bases, leaving 13 bases between the germline ends. Germline lookup yields CDR1 ENHRY and CDR2 SYGVKD. This CDR3 contains 14 residues. The CDR3 loop reads CAISGAGRINEQFF. DNA for the CDR3: TGTGCCATCAGTGGGGCAGGGAGGATCAATGAGCAGTTCTTC.

This clone was seen more than once but under ten times. V is TRBV4-3 and J is TRBJ1-5; unclear D gene. Germline V gene lookup returns CDR1 LGHNA and CDR2 YSLEER. The CDR3 spans 14 residues. V lost 1 base to trimming and J lost 10 bases, with 14 bases between them. The chain's CDR3 is CASSQVVGVQPQHF. The CDR3 DNA reads as TGCGCCAGCAGCCAAGTAGTAGGAGTTCAACCCCAGCATTTT.

The chain recombines TRBV4-1 with TRBJ2-1; 11 positions match TRBD2. Per germline, CDR1 MGHRA and CDR2 YSYEKL. The V gene end was trimmed by 3 bases and the J gene end by 8 bases; junction bases not matched to a gene: 12. There are 17 residues in the CDR3. CDR3 residues: CASSQGSGRARVDEQFF. The DNA for the CDR3 is TGCGCCAGCAGCCAGGGTAGCGGGAGGGCCAGGGTAGATGAGCAGTTCTTC.

The chain combines TRBV19 with TRBJ2-7; the match to TRBD1 covers 7 bases. After removal of 5 bases from V and 3 bases from J, the junction contained 4 bases not matched to a gene. CDR3 length: 13 residues. Germline lookup yields CDR1 LNHDA and CDR2 SQIVND (reference sequence). CDR3: CASSPGTDYEQYF. The CDR3, as DNA: TGTGCCAGTAGTCCGGGGACAGACTACGAGCAGTACTTC.

The V and J genes are TRBV6-6 and TRBJ1-2; D not certain. Germline V CDR1 and CDR2: MNHNY, SVGAGI (reference sequence). The V gene lost 2 bases and the J gene lost 4 bases, with 14 bases spanning the gap. This CDR3 spans 15 amino acids. The CDR3 DNA reads TGTGCCAGCAGTTACCGAGGCGAAGAGTCCTATGGCTACACCTTC. It encodes CASSYRGEESYGYTF.

The gene calls are TRBV4-3 and TRBJ1-4; 8 bases match TRBD1. The germline V gene encodes CDR1 LGHNA and CDR2 YSLEER. This CDR3 region has 15 residues. Losses at the gene ends were 3 bases for V and 11 bases for J; bases not matched to a gene: 11. CDR3 amino acids: CASSHIRDRREKLFF. CDR3 DNA: TGCGCCAGCAGCCATATCCGGGACAGGCGAGAGAAACTGTTTTTT.

This chain connects TRBV11-1 to TRBJ1-1; the match to TRBD1 covers 9 bases. The germline V gene has CDR1 SGHAT and CDR2 FQDESV (reference sequence). The CDR3 has 15 amino acids. Germline trimming cut 3 bases from V and 4 bases from J; bases unmatched to any gene: 6. CDR3 sequence reads: CASSLDRGGFTEAFF. CDR3 bases: TGTGCCAGCAGCTTGGACAGGGGAGGATTCACTGAAGCTTTCTTT.

The chain links TRBV7-2 to TRBJ2-3, with a tentative D call TRBD1 (5 bases). The CDR3 totals 14 residues. Germline V gene lookup returns CDR1 SGHTA and CDR2 FQGNSA. Between the trimmed V and J ends, which lost 5 bases and 4 bases, there was a span of 13 bases. Here the CDR3 DNA reads TGTGCCAGCAGCCCATGGTCAGGGCCAGATACGCAGTATTTT. Its translation: CASSPWSGPDTQYF.

The chain links TRBV4-1 to TRBJ2-2; 10 bases are a match to TRBD2. Trimming removed 3 bases from V and 7 bases from J; junction bases left unmatched: 8. Germline CDR1 reads MGHRA; CDR2 reads YSYEKL. The CDR3 contains 16 residues. The CDR3 loop reads CASSHQAGGPNGELFF. CDR3 sequence (DNA): TGCGCCAGCAGCCACCAAGCGGGAGGGCCGAACGGGGAGCTGTTTTTT.

This sequence joins TRBV29-1 and TRBJ2-7, with 9 bases that match TRBD1. Germline assignment: CDR1 SQVTM and CDR2 ANQGSEA. Unmatched junction bases numbered 11, after V lost 6 bases and J lost 2 bases. The CDR3 contains 15 residues. The CDR3 loop is CSVQGWGQGPYEQYF. The CDR3 DNA reads TGCAGCGTCCAAGGTTGGGGACAGGGCCCCTACGAGCAGTACTTC.

The V gene is TRBV18, the J gene TRBJ2-2; 7 nucleotides line up with TRBD2. This CDR3 spans 16 amino acids. V trimming: 6 bases; J trimming: 4 bases; junction bases outside the gene matches: 11. CDR1 and CDR2 (germline): KGHSH, LQKENI. CDR3 amino acids: CASSNHGLAVTGELFF. The CDR3 bases are TGTGCCAGCTCTAACCACGGCCTAGCGGTCACCGGGGAGCTGTTTTTT.

The chain has TRBV2 and TRBJ2-1; D may be TRBD1 (6 bases). The CDR3 covers 14 residues. Trimming took 7 bases from V and 9 from J, leaving 19 bases between them. Per germline, CDR1 SNHLY and CDR2 FYNNEI. CDR3 bases: TGTGCCAGCACATACGATACAGGGTCCGGTGAGCAGTTCTTC. Protein product: CASTYDTGSGEQFF. Combining the CDR3 with reference TRBV2 and TRBJ2-1 gives the whole variable domain EPEVTQTPSHQVTQMGQEVILRCVPISNHLYFYWYRQILGQKVEFLVSFYNNEISEKSEIFDDQFSVERPDGSNFTLKIRSTKLEDSAMYFCASTYDTGSGEQFFGPGTRLTVL.

This clone was seen a few times. J is TRBJ2-7 and V is TRBV13; weak D call: TRBD2 (5 bases). The V gene's germline CDR1 is PRHDT and CDR2 FYEKMQ (reference sequence). The CDR3 consists of 15 residues. V lost 5 bases and J 6 bases, leaving 20 bases between the germline ends. For the CDR3, the DNA is TGTGCCAGCAGCAGCGGTTTCGGAGGATTGGTCGAGCAGTACTTC. Protein: CASSSGFGGLVEQYF.

This clone was found a few times. The DNA for the CDR3 is TGTGCCAGCAGCGCACATTATGGCTACACCTTC. Encoded protein: CASSAHYGYTF. V gene TRBV9 combines with J gene TRBJ1-2, with D uncertain. CDR1 is SGDLS and CDR2 is YYNGEE in the germline V gene. The germline V and J ends were trimmed by 3 bases and 5 bases, with 5 bases remaining between them. The CDR3 spans 11 residues.

The chain recombines TRBV27 with TRBJ2-7, with 8 bases fitting TRBD2. V dropped 3 bases and J dropped 0; count of bases not matched to a gene: 1. In germline, CDR1 is MNHEY, CDR2 SMNVEV (reference sequence). This CDR3 is built from 14 residues. The CDR3 nucleotides are TGTGCCAGCAGTTTGAGCGGGAGCTCCTACGAGCAGTACTTC. This encodes CASSLSGSSYEQYF.

The rearrangement links TRBV27 to TRBJ2-7; TRBD1 matches at 8 bases. V was pared by 6 bases and J by 3 bases, with 4 bases of the junction left unmatched. Germline V gene lookup returns CDR1 MNHEY and CDR2 SMNVEV (reference sequence). The CDR3 loop spans 13 amino acids. The CDR3 loop is CASRRTGLYEQYF. The CDR3 coding sequence is TGTGCCAGCAGACGGACAGGGCTCTACGAGCAGTACTTC.

This clone was counted only a few times. This sequence joins TRBV4-3 and TRBJ1-4; D is undetermined. V was clipped by 1 base and J by 0 bases, with 9 bases between them. The CDR3 totals 16 residues. Per germline, CDR1 LGHNA and CDR2 YSLEER. The chain's CDR3 is CASSQGAASTNEKLFF. CDR3 coding DNA: TGCGCCAGCAGCCAAGGGGCAGCCTCAACTAATGAAAAACTGTTTTTT.

The chain links TRBV7-3 to TRBJ1-4; TRBD1 is a possible D gene (5 bases). Germline-derived CDR1 and CDR2 are SGHTA and FQGTGA. This CDR3 has 15 residues. Trimming took 7 bases from V and 0 from J, leaving 12 bases between them. CDR3 DNA sequence: TGTGCCAGCATAAATTGGGGGGCAACTAATGAAAAACTGTTTTTT. Translation: CASINWGATNEKLFF.

The J gene is TRBJ2-7, the V gene TRBV27, with D possibly matching TRBD2 (5 bases). V dropped 10 bases and J dropped 0 bases, with 13 bases sitting between them. CDR3 length: 13 residues. CDR1 and CDR2 from the germline V gene are MNHEY and SMNVEV (reference sequence). As DNA, the CDR3 is TGTGCCACCCCGGGTGAGGGCTCCTACGAGCAGTACTTC. It yields the protein CATPGEGSYEQYF.

The genes are TRBV7-9 and TRBJ2-2; D is unresolved. The CDR3 has 14 amino acids. The germline V gene encodes CDR1 SEHNR and CDR2 FQNEAQ (reference sequence). V lost 0 bases to trimming and J lost 5 bases, with 7 bases between them. The CDR3 reads CASSLASKTGELFF. CDR3 in DNA: TGTGCCAGCAGCTTAGCGTCTAAGACCGGGGAGCTGTTTTTT.

The V gene is TRBV19, the J gene TRBJ2-1, with 10 bases matching TRBD2. Germline lookup yields CDR1 LNHDA and CDR2 SQIVND (reference sequence). V lost 6 bases, J lost 8 bases, and 13 bases stayed unmatched. This CDR3 is built from 16 residues. DNA for the CDR3: TGTGCCAGTAGCCCCCTGAGGCTAGCGGGAGATCATGAGCAGTTCTTC. This gives the protein CASSPLRLAGDHEQFF.

This clone appeared a single time. The rearrangement joins TRBV5-6 to TRBJ2-4; 14 bases align to TRBD2. J lost 8 bases, V lost 5 bases, and 9 bases had no gene match. The CDR3 spans 16 residues. CDR1 and CDR2 (germline): SGHDT, YYEEEE. This chain's CDR3 is CASSLGLAGGGDIQYF. CDR3 in DNA: TGTGCCAGCAGTCTTGGACTAGCGGGAGGAGGGGACATTCAGTACTTC.

The chain carries TRBV15 and TRBJ2-7; 9 positions agree with TRBD2. This CDR3 spans 15 amino acids. Germline CDR1 LNHNV, CDR2 YYDKDF (reference sequence). V dropped 3 bases and J dropped 1; count of bases not matched to a gene: 4. The CDR3 DNA is TGTGCCACCAGCAGGGAGCGGGAGGTATCCTACGAGCAGTACTTC. Protein: CATSREREVSYEQYF.

The CDR3 sequence: CASSLVAGDEQYF. CDR3 DNA sequence: TGCGCCAGCAGCTTGGTCGCGGGAGACGAGCAGTACTTC. The chain employs TRBV5-1 and TRBJ2-5, with TRBD2 matching 7 bases. The J call is in doubt because the DNA end fits TRBJ2-7 better. CDR1 is SGHRS and CDR2 is YFSETQ in the germline V gene. The CDR3 totals 13 residues.

This rearrangement joins TRBV4-3 to TRBJ2-1; 10 bases agree with TRBD2. V gave up 2 bases and J gave up 15 bases; unmatched junction bases: 16. The CDR3 spans 16 residues. Germline CDR1 is LGHNA and CDR2 is YSLEER. This CDR3 reads CASSQIGVAGGVRLFF. In DNA form, the CDR3 reads TGCGCCAGCAGCCAAATCGGTGTAGCGGGAGGAGTACGTCTGTTCTTC.

V usage is TRBV19 and J usage is TRBJ2-1; the match to TRBD2 covers 12 bases. V was pared by 3 bases and J by 5 bases, with 5 bases of the junction left unmatched. Germline values: CDR1 LNHDA, CDR2 SQIVND (reference sequence). CDR3 size: 16 residues. The CDR3 DNA is TGTGCCAGTAGTATGCGGACTAGCGGGGCTAACAATGAGCAGTTCTTC. Translation: CASSMRTSGANNEQFF.

The chain carries TRBV27 and TRBJ1-5; no clear D gene. Trimming cost V 3 bases and J 4 bases, with 4 bases left between them. CDR1 is MNHEY, CDR2 SMNVEV, per germline (reference sequence). The CDR3 is made up of 12 amino acids. CDR3 DNA sequence: TGTGCCAGCAGTTTCCTGAATCAGCCCCAGCATTTT. Its translation: CASSFLNQPQHF.

V usage is TRBV27 and J usage is TRBJ2-1; the D gene is possibly TRBD1 (6 bases). The CDR3 length is 18 residues. Germline assignment: CDR1 MNHEY and CDR2 SMNVEV (reference sequence). Trimming removed 4 bases from V and 3 bases from J, with 22 bases in between. The CDR3: CASSSPMIDRPNYNEQFF. CDR3 nucleotide sequence: TGTGCCAGCAGTTCCCCAATGATAGACAGGCCTAACTACAATGAGCAGTTCTTC.

V is TRBV30 and J is TRBJ1-6; D is ambiguous. V was cut by 2 bases and J by 8 bases, with 13 bases left in between. The CDR3 contains 14 residues. CDR1 is GTSNPN and CDR2 is SVGIG in the germline V gene (reference sequence). The CDR3 DNA reads as TGTGCCTGGAGTCACTCTGTGGTTGATTCACCCCTCCACTTT. As protein: CAWSHSVVDSPLHF. The entire variable domain, with the rest obtained from reference TRBV30 and TRBJ1-6, is as follows: SQTIHQWPATLVQPVGSPLSLECTVEGTSNPNLYWYRQAAGRGLQLLFYSVGIGQISSEVPQNLSASRPQDRQFILSSKKLLLSDSGFYLCAWSHSVVDSPLHFGNGTRLTVT.

The chain has TRBV7-9 and TRBJ1-5, with D uncertain. This CDR3 has 12 residues. CDR1 SEHNR and CDR2 FQNEAQ come from the germline V gene (reference sequence). With 9 bases removed from V and 2 bases from J, the gap between germline ends came to 8 bases. CDR3 sequence reads: CASGRGNQPQHF. The CDR3 region has the DNA TGTGCCAGTGGGCGGGGCAATCAGCCCCAGCATTTT.

The chain uses TRBV4-1 and TRBJ2-7, with D possibly matching TRBD2 (6 bases). The CDR3 is made up of 16 amino acids. V dropped 0 bases and J dropped 2 bases, with 14 bases sitting between them. In germline, CDR1 is MGHRA, CDR2 YSYEKL. CDR3 DNA: TGCGCCAGCAGCCAAGACGTGACTAGGTTGCCCTACGAGCAGTACTTC. Translation gives CASSQDVTRLPYEQYF.

The V call is TRBV4-2, the J call TRBJ1-2, with D maybe TRBD1 (5 bases). The ends were cut back, 3 bases at V and 8 bases at J, with 16 bases in the middle. This CDR3 contains 14 residues. Germline CDR1 is LGHNA and CDR2 is YNFKEQ. The CDR3 spells CASSQGGVTGGYTF. The CDR3 coding sequence is TGTGCCAGCAGCCAGGGGGGGGTTACGGGGGGCTACACCTTC.